A selection of T cell receptor beta chains follows, all from one sample in a study of T cell responses to AZD1222 COVID-19 vaccine. Data came from immunoSEQ multiplex PCR; TCRdb stores just in-frame clones and leaves some out. This sample has around 130,000 clones, with 86% found just once. The specimen comprised peripheral blood, sampled 28 days after the second AZD1222 dose. These receptors originate from an adult who received the AZD1222 COVID-19 vaccine. The CDR3 runs from the conserved cysteine through the conserved F or W. The order of the fields is clone size, V gene, D gene, J gene, CDR3 protein, CDR3 DNA. A D gene is named only where the DNA matches it firmly. The size field is filled for only some rows; it gives once, few, many or a size class.

.	TRBV2	TRBD1	TRBJ2-7	CASTRTGDSYEQYF	TGTGCCAGCACTAGGACAGGGGACTCCTACGAGCAGTACTTC
.	TRBV18	TRBD1	TRBJ1-4	CASSAGTGGSADEKLFF	TGTGCCAGCTCGGCCGGGACAGGGGGCTCGGCGGATGAAAAACTGTTTTTT
.	TRBV7-2	TRBD1	TRBJ1-5	CASSLYSTGVPDQPQHF	TGTGCCAGCAGCCTCTACTCCACAGGGGTTCCGGATCAGCCCCAGCATTTT
once	TRBV29-1	TRBD2	TRBJ2-3	CSVGTSGYTDTQYF	TGCAGCGTTGGTACTAGCGGTTACACAGATACGCAGTATTTT
few	TRBV30	.	TRBJ1-2	CAWSVGLANYGYTF	TGTGCCTGGAGTGTGGGACTCGCTAACTATGGCTACACCTTC
.	TRBV18	TRBD1	TRBJ1-4	CASSPGQNEKLFF	TGTGCCAGCTCACCGGGACAGAATGAAAAACTGTTTTTT
once	TRBV9	TRBD2	TRBJ2-1	CASSAGLSGGAYNEQFF	TGTGCCAGCAGCGCAGGACTTAGCGGGGGGGCATACAATGAGCAGTTCTTC
.	TRBV4-3	.	TRBJ2-7	CASSMDIRYEQYF	TGCGCCAGCAGCATGGACATACGATACGAGCAGTACTTC
.	TRBV7-8	.	TRBJ2-6	CASSSGRYSDGANVLTF	TGTGCCAGCAGCTCGGGGCGTTATTCAGATGGGGCCAACGTCCTGACTTTC
.	TRBV18	.	TRBJ2-5	CASSQGWDETQYF	TGTGCCAGCTCCCAAGGGTGGGACGAGACCCAGTACTTC
few	TRBV6-5	.	TRBJ2-5	CASNPAGPPETQYF	TGTGCCAGCAACCCCGCAGGACCGCCGGAGACCCAGTACTTC
.	TRBV18	.	TRBJ1-6	CASSPLGTRDSPLHF	TGTGCCAGCTCACCACTGGGCACCAGGGATTCACCCCTCCACTTT
.	TRBV7-3	.	TRBJ2-5	CASSRDFGETQYF	TGTGCCAGCAGTCGGGATTTCGGAGAGACCCAGTACTTC
.	TRBV2	TRBD2	TRBJ2-2	CASTAGGGWTGELFF	TGTGCCAGCACCGCAGGCGGGGGGTGGACCGGGGAGCTGTTTTTT
.	TRBV29-1	.	TRBJ1-2	CSVESGAGYTF	TGCAGCGTTGAATCTGGGGCTGGCTACACCTTC
.	TRBV25-1	.	TRBJ1-4	CASSDRLGREKLFF	TGTGCCAGCAGTGATAGACTGGGCCGGGAAAAACTGTTTTTT
.	TRBV5-1	.	TRBJ2-7	CASRPGQFRDYEQYF	TGCGCCAGCAGGCCCGGACAGTTTAGGGACTACGAGCAGTACTTC
.	TRBV19	.	TRBJ1-2	CASSIGQSNYGYTF	TGTGCCAGTAGTATCGGGCAGTCTAACTATGGCTACACCTTC
.	TRBV19	.	TRBJ2-4	CASSPRDKNIQYF	TGTGCCAGTAGTCCGAGAGACAAAAACATTCAGTACTTC
.	TRBV10-1	.	TRBJ2-5	CASSESGYQETQYF	TGCGCCAGCAGTGAGTCTGGATACCAAGAGACCCAGTACTTC
.	TRBV9	.	TRBJ1-1	CASSQIGTPTTEAFF	TGTGCCAGCAGCCAAATTGGGACACCAACCACTGAAGCTTTCTTT
.	TRBV7-9	.	TRBJ1-1	CASSLAPGDRYLNTEAFF	TGTGCCAGCAGCTTAGCGCCCGGAGACAGGTACTTGAACACTGAAGCTTTCTTT
.	TRBV7-2	TRBD1	TRBJ2-1	CASSHRSVPGGSEQFF	TGTGCCAGCAGCCACCGTAGCGTCCCAGGGGGATCTGAGCAGTTCTTC
.	TRBV25-1	TRBD1	TRBJ2-1	CASSGDRVRSNEQFF	TGTGCCAGCAGCGGGGACAGGGTCCGGTCTAATGAGCAGTTCTTC
.	TRBV7-9	.	TRBJ1-2	CASSSPGQGNYGYTF	TGTGCCAGCAGCTCCCCCGGCCAGGGCAACTATGGCTACACCTTC
.	TRBV3-1/TRBV3-2	.	TRBJ1-6	CASSQDGGLNSPLHF	TGTGCCAGCAGCCAAGATGGGGGGTTGAATTCACCCCTCCACTTT
.	TRBV28	.	TRBJ2-7	CASSFQGFIYEQYF	TGTGCCAGCAGTTTTCAGGGGTTCATCTACGAGCAGTACTTC
once	TRBV30	TRBD1	TRBJ1-1	CAWTVQGANTEAFF	TGTGCCTGGACCGTACAGGGGGCTAACACTGAAGCTTTCTTT
.	TRBV11-2	TRBD2	TRBJ2-2	CASSHSGTQNTGELFF	TGTGCCAGCAGCCATAGCGGGACCCAGAACACCGGGGAGCTGTTTTTT
.	TRBV4-1	TRBD1	TRBJ1-2	CASSHPRDRGRQNYGYTF	TGCGCCAGCAGCCACCCCCGGGACAGGGGGCGCCAGAACTATGGCTACACCTTC
.	TRBV6-5	.	TRBJ1-3	CASIFLPASGNTIYF	TGTGCCAGCATTTTCCTCCCCGCGTCTGGAAACACCATATATTTT
.	TRBV19	.	TRBJ1-5	CASSIIIGGAGRGEKQPQHF	TGTGCCAGTAGTATAATCATCGGGGGGGCAGGCAGAGGGGAAAAGCAGCCCCAGCATTTT
once	TRBV5-1	.	TRBJ2-7	CASSFFAGAKSYEQYF	TGCGCCAGCAGCTTTTTCGCAGGGGCTAAGTCCTACGAGCAGTACTTC